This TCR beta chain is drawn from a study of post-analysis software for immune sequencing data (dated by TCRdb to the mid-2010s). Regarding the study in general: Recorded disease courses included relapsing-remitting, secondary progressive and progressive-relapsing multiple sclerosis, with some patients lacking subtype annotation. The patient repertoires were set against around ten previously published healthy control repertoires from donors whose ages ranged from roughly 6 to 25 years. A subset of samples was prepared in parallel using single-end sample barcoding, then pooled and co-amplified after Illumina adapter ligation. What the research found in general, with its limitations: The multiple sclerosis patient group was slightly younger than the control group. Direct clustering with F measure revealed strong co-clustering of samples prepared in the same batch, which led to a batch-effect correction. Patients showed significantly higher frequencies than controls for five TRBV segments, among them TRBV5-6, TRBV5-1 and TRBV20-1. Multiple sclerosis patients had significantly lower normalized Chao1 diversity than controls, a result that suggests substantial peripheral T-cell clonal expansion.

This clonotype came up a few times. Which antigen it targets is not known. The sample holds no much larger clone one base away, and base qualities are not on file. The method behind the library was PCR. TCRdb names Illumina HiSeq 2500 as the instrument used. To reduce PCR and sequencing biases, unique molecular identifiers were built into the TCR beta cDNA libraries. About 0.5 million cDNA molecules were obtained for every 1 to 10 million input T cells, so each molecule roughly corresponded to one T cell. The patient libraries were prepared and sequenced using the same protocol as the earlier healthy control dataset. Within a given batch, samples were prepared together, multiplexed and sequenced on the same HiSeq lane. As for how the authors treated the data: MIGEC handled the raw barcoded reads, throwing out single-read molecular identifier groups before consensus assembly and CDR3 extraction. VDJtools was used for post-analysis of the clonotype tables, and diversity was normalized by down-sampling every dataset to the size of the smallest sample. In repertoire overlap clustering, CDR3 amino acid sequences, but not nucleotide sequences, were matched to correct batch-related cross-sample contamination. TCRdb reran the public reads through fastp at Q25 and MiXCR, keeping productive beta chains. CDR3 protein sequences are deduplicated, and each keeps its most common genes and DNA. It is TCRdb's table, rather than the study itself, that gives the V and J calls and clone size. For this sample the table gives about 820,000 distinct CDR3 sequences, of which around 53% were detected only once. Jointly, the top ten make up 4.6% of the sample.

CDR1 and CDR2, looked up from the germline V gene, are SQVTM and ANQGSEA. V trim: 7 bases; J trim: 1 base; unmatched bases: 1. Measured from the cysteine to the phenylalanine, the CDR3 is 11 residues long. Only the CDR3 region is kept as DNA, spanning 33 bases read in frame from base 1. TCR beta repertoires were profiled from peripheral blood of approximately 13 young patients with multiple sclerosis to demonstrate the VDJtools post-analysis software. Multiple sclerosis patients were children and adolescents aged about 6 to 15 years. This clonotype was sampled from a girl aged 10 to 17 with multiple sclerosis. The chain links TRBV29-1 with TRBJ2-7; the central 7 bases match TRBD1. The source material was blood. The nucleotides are TGCAGCGCGGGACAGTCCTACGAGCAGTACTTC. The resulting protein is CSAGQSYEQYF.